This record looks at one T cell receptor beta chain sequence and its context. RNA, at about 0.5 to 1 ug, was reverse transcribed with random hexamers. From the immunoSEQ multiplex PCR reads, TCRdb called clonotypes with MiXCR, one entry per CDR3 protein. Of roughly 330,000 distinct CDR3 sequences listed, just over 90% are singletons. The sample originates from a study of CD8 T cells in Susac syndrome. TEMRA cells were FACS-enriched, unlike CD8+ and CD4+ T cells, which were negatively isolated. This CDR3 is 14 amino acids long. V lost 1 base and J 2 bases, leaving 11 bases between the germline ends. The V gene's germline CDR1 is DFQATT and CDR2 SNEGSKA (reference sequence).

The chain joins TRBV20-1 to TRBJ1-1; D is perhaps TRBD1 (6 bases). The source of this sequence is a human donor with multiple sclerosis. The sample comprised CD4+ T cells from PBMCs. The CDR3 sequence is CSARVRDTNTEAFF. The CDR3 DNA reads TGCAGTGCTAGAGTCCGGGACACAAACACTGAAGCTTTCTTT.